This T cell receptor (beta chain) was found in a study of cytotoxic CD8 clonotypes in ibrutinib-treated CLL (dated by TCRdb to the early 2020s). About the investigation overall: In this cohort, more than 14 patients were treatment-naive and more than 9 were relapsed/refractory, while around 18 had unmutated IGHV. Partial responses were observed in roughly 24 patients and complete responses in 2; after a median follow-up of around 68 months, remission was maintained in roughly 15 patients and progression was observed in approximately 12. Response samples were taken after a median of roughly a year on treatment, ranging from about 6 to 36 months. On average, each sample had 255,043 productive templates and 100,000 or so productive rearrangements. Of the 86 people in the trial, about 25 had longitudinal samples available. Cryopreserved peripheral blood mononuclear cells were collected before treatment, at response, and at either disease progression or sustained remission. All remission and progressive disease samples were collected while patients were still receiving ibrutinib. What the work shows at the level of the full study, not this receptor alone: Sustained-remission and progressing patients did not have matched sampling times, and lymph node repertoires were not examined. Public clonotypes were rare and either contracted or stayed stable during treatment, and the rise in clonality at ibrutinib response reflected the expansion of private clonotypes. Baseline clonality was found to be higher than that of age-matched healthy donors and was strongly correlated with circulating CD8+ T-cell counts. Clonality rose at ibrutinib response, remained stable during sustained remission, and dropped back toward baseline at progression.

On a MiSeq, deep resolution sequencing aimed for a depth between 1 in 1 million and 1 in 200,000 T cells, with each clonotype covered around 9.2x on average. TCR beta libraries were generated with the immunoSEQ hsTCRB Kit. Regarding the original processing steps: The data were analyzed with ImmunoSEQ Analyzer and ImmunoSEQ Data Assistant, and V, D and J gene assignments followed IMGT definitions. Clonality was computed as one minus normalized Shannon entropy of productive rearrangement frequencies, ranging from 0 to 1. Public clonotype analysis was restricted to overrepresented clonotypes comprising at least 0.05% of each patient's repertoire. About 13 age-matched healthy donor repertoires from immuneACCESS were used as controls for clonality. As stored in TCRdb, this immuneACCESS dataset retains in-frame rearrangements with V and J assigned. A fraction of the clones does not appear; measured against another copy, unresolved V genes explain less than half of the discrepancy, and the remainder lacks a known reason. That table furnishes V, J and clone size, whereas the DNA furnished D and trimming. The table for this sample lists more than 110,000 clones; 80% to 95% of them were counted only once. The ten top clones hold approximately 10% of the sample.

CDR1 SEHNR and CDR2 FQNEAQ were looked up in the germline V gene (reference sequence). Inclusive of the bounding cysteine and phenylalanine, the CDR3 is 12 residues long. CDR3 DNA only is kept here, 36 bases in frame from base 1. V is pared back by 3 bases and J by 6 bases, with 6 bases lying between the germline termini. The sample's time point, from its label and the paper: 12 months on ibrutinib. For TCR beta library preparation, 2 to 2.5 micrograms of genomic DNA were isolated from cryopreserved PBMCs. High-throughput TCR beta sequencing was performed on longitudinal blood samples from CLL patients receiving ibrutinib monotherapy. The patients took part in an open-label, single-center phase 2 trial of ibrutinib monotherapy. Points on this clone: The antigen this receptor binds is unknown. The sample holds no much larger clone one base away, and base qualities are not on file.

The TCR sequence derives from a human donor with chronic lymphocytic leukemia. The chain was built from TRBV7-9 and TRBJ1-5, with the D gene not clear enough to name. The sequencing used PBMCs, collected after 12 months of ibrutinib treatment. The CDR3 amino acid sequence is: CASSLGGQPQHF. The DNA sequence is given as TGTGCCAGCAGCTTGGGAGGTCAGCCCCAGCATTTT.